Following are 14 T cell receptor beta chains from one sample sequenced in a study of blood T cells in healthy people across ages. The authors ran a second PCR of roughly 6 to 12 cycles using a sample-barcoded 5' primer and a J-beta primer mix. TCRdb re-derived calls from the 5' RACE reads in MiXCR, one entry per CDR3 protein. This table holds 750,000 to 850,000 distinct CDR3 sequences, around 25% found once. These same records also appear under a second study, on T cells of mothers and their children.

Sequencing was performed on blood. These receptors all come from a boy younger than 18 in good health.

This clonotype has just a few counts. The chain has TRBV29-1 and TRBJ2-1, with D possibly being TRBD1 (5 bases). The CDR3 is made up of 13 amino acids. In germline, CDR1 is SQVTM, CDR2 ANQGSEA. Trimming removed 7 bases at V and 7 bases at J, with 17 bases between. The CDR3 region has the DNA TGCAGCGGCCTCAAGGGGCTGGGGAATGAGCAGTTCTTC. Translated, it gives CSGLKGLGNEQFF.

Remarks on this clonotype: A junction boundary mismatches the germline segment, possibly from a read error. The CDR3 DNA sequence: TGCAGTGCCGCGACCCGACTCACCTACGAGCAGTGCTTC. This sequence encodes CSAATRLTYEQCF. The chain couples TRBV20-1 to TRBJ2-7, with no clear D. CDR1 DFQATT and CDR2 SNEGSKA come from the germline V gene (reference sequence). The CDR3 is 13 amino acids.

This sequence joins TRBV7-9 and TRBJ2-5, with 9 bases aligning to TRBD1. J was trimmed by 5 bases and V by 5 bases; bases with no gene match: 9. CDR1 and CDR2 (germline): SEHNR, FQNEAQ (reference sequence). The CDR3 has 15 residues. CDR3 bases: TGTGCCAGCAGCCGCGACAGGGGGTGGTTCGAGACCCAGTACTTC. As protein: CASSRDRGWFETQYF.

CDR3 nucleotides: TGTGCCAGCAGTCTCCGGGACAGACACAATGAGCAGTTCTTC. Protein product: CASSLRDRHNEQFF. The chain carries TRBV6-5 and TRBJ2-1; 7 bases map to TRBD1. The V segment lost 5 bases and the J segment 5 bases; nucleotides outside the gene matches: 6. Germline values: CDR1 MNHEY, CDR2 SVGAGI. This CDR3 contains 14 residues.

This chain links TRBV3-1 with TRBJ1-4, with 7 bases fitting TRBD1. CDR3 size: 16 residues. V was clipped by 3 bases and J by 6 bases; unmatched bases: 10. CDR1 and CDR2 from the germline V gene are LGHDT and YNNKEL (reference sequence). CDR3 in amino acids: CASSHTGASADEKLFF. CDR3 coding DNA: TGTGCCAGCAGCCACACAGGGGCTTCAGCTGATGAAAAACTGTTTTTT.

V is TRBV4-3 and J is TRBJ2-7; the D is unclear. Deletions cut 0 bases from V and 0 bases from J, with 18 bases between. CDR3 size: 18 residues. From germline, CDR1 is LGHNA and CDR2 YSLEER. CDR3 in amino acids: CASSQDTDLQLSSYEQYF. The CDR3 DNA reads as TGCGCCAGCAGCCAAGATACAGATCTGCAGCTTAGCTCCTACGAGCAGTACTTC.

CDR3 nucleotide sequence: TGTGCCAGCAGCCAAGGATCGGGGGGAAAAACAGATACGCAGTATTTT. Translating it yields CASSQGSGGKTDTQYF. The chain has TRBV7-2 and TRBJ2-3; 7 positions match TRBD2. The CDR3 has 16 amino acids. Germline V gene data show CDR1 as SGHTA and CDR2 as FQGNSA. V lost 5 bases, J lost 3 bases, and 11 bases stayed unmatched.

In its sample, this clonotype was seen many times. V usage is TRBV20-1 and J usage is TRBJ2-7; tentative D call: TRBD2 (5 bases). The ends were cut back, 0 bases at V and 3 bases at J, with 15 bases in the middle. CDR3 size: 15 residues. Germline V CDR1 and CDR2: DFQATT, SNEGSKA (reference sequence). CDR3 sequence: CSARDPASYFYEQYF. Written as DNA, the CDR3 is TGCAGTGCTAGAGATCCGGCTAGCTATTTCTACGAGCAGTACTTC.

The gene calls are TRBV4-3 and TRBJ1-1; D call uncertain. The ends were cut back, 1 base at V and 5 bases at J, with 11 bases in the middle. The CDR3 is 14 residues long. Germline CDR1 LGHNA, CDR2 YSLEER. DNA for the CDR3: TGCGCCAGCAGCCAAGGGGTCGGGAGGACTGAAGCTTTCTTT. Amino acid sequence: CASSQGVGRTEAFF.

V is TRBV5-1 and J is TRBJ1-2; 9 bases align to TRBD1. The germline gives CDR1 SGHRS, CDR2 YFSETQ. The CDR3 has 13 residues. Trimming took 3 bases from V and 8 from J; bases not matched to a gene: 5. Written as DNA, the CDR3 is TGCGCCAGCAGCTACCGGACAGGGGAAGGCTACACCTTC. This codes for CASSYRTGEGYTF.

This clonotype came up many times. This chain joins TRBV7-2 and TRBJ2-5; D is unclear. The CDR3 extends over 15 amino acids. Germline V gene lookup returns CDR1 SGHTA and CDR2 FQGNSA. Trimming cost V 0 bases and J 1 base, with 9 bases left between them. CDR3 nucleotides: TGTGCCAGCAGCTTAGCGGGCCGGACCCAAGAGACCCAGTACTTC. Encoded protein: CASSLAGRTQETQYF.

This sequence joins TRBV29-1 and TRBJ2-1; 8 bases match TRBD2. The trim removed 3 bases at V and 8 bases at J, leaving 9 bases unmatched. The CDR3 sequence is 14 residues long. CDR1 SQVTM and CDR2 ANQGSEA come from the germline V gene. As DNA, the CDR3 is TGCAGCGTTGATCTGTCTAGCGGGTACGATGAGCAGTTCTTC. It translates to CSVDLSSGYDEQFF.

The sample holds a few counts of this clonotype. The chain is built from TRBV11-2 and TRBJ2-7; D tentatively fits TRBD1 or TRBD2 (5 bases each). Germline loops: CDR1 SGHAT, CDR2 FQNNGV. The CDR3 contains 17 residues. Trimming pared 5 bases from V and 6 bases from J, leaving 26 bases between. CDR3 bases: TGTGCCAGCAGCCCTACCGGGGCGGCAGCCCTCTGGAGCGAGCAGTACTTC. Amino acids: CASSPTGAAALWSEQYF.

To note about this clonotype: This is likely a read error, given that the CDR3 carries no conserved phenylalanine or tryptophan at its end. No DNA is shown, since the ends of the CDR3 on it are uncertain; the CDR3 is the one TCRdb lists. The V and J genes are TRBV12-3 or TRBV12-4 and TRBJ1-2. The CDR3 is 11 amino acids long, termini counted. CDR3: CASSLGAGSIL.